This paragraph covers one T cell receptor beta chain sequence. The sample belongs to a study of CD8 T cells in Susac syndrome. Random-hexamer reverse transcription was applied to roughly 0.5 to 1 ug RNA. TCRdb independently ran MiXCR on the immunoSEQ multiplex PCR reads; one entry per CDR3 protein. Of 130,000 or so distinct CDR3 sequences in the sample, just over 95% were seen once. V dropped 6 bases and J dropped 4 bases, with 18 bases sitting between them. The CDR3 runs to 14 residues. CDR1 is SQVTM, CDR2 ANQGSEA, per germline. The clonotype was recovered from a human donor with Susac syndrome. The gene calls are TRBV29-1 and TRBJ1-1, with D maybe TRBD1 (6 bases). Sample: CD4+ T cells from PBMCs. CDR3 in DNA: TGCAGCGTCAGAAGAGGGGGGCCGGGCACTGAAGCTTTCTTT. This gives the protein CSVRRGGPGTEAFF.